This TCR beta chain was found in a study of cytomegalovirus exposure and HLA in healthy donors. Regarding the study as a whole: Association of roughly 17,000 TCR beta sequences with HLA alleles was found at 0.05 false discovery rate in a later analysis. Later, an analysis showed that TCR beta chains associated with HLA were more clonally expanded than others that were equally common. As was reported, the classifier diagnosed cytomegalovirus status with high specificity and sensitivity. Researchers reported in a later analysis that a missense DCLRE1C variant was tied to TCR beta V- and J-gene trimming.

PCR involved 60 Vbeta and 13 Jbeta primers. Sequencing was performed with immunoSEQ multiplex PCR; in TCRdb, only in-frame clones are kept and a portion is missing. Seen here are roughly 120,000 clones, more than 60% observed once, and the top ten hold around 2.1%. Concerning this clone: Its antigen is unknown.

Looked up from germline, CDR1 is SGHDT and CDR2 is YYEEEE. The CDR3 loop spans 14 amino acids. J lost 5 bases, V lost 0 bases, and 3 bases had no gene match. The clonotype was recovered from a woman aged 40 to 50 in good health and CMV-seropositive. Sequenced: PBMCs. The J gene is TRBJ2-5, the V gene TRBV5-6; 8 nucleotides agree with TRBD2. This CDR3 reads CASSLGLALETQYF. The CDR3, as DNA: TGTGCCAGCAGCTTGGGACTAGCGCTGGAGACCCAGTACTTC.